What follows describes a single T cell receptor beta chain. From germline, CDR1 is LNHDA and CDR2 SQIVND (reference sequence). V shed 4 bases and J shed 2 bases, with 11 bases lying between them. The length of the CDR3 is 14 residues. No cell fractionation was done, so the repertoire covers all unsorted peripheral blood T cells. As controls, roughly ten uninfected healthy donors gave samples, and a few gave a couple of samples 2 to 3 months apart. The record originates from a study of HIV-infected patients and healthy controls. Alpha and beta constant-region primers primed reverse transcription of about 0.5 ug RNA. Separate chain-specific third strand synthesis with multiplexing indices produced the alpha and beta libraries. TCRdb independently ran MiXCR on the 5' RACE reads; one entry per CDR3 protein. In the table there are 18,000 or so distinct CDR3 sequences, 12% of which are singletons.

The receptor was isolated from an adult in good health. The material sequenced was blood. The chain employs TRBV19 and TRBJ1-1; D not resolved. Here the CDR3 DNA reads TGTGCCAGTAGTAGAGGCAGCCTTAACACTGAAGCTTTCTTT. This gives the protein CASSRGSLNTEAFF.